This TCR beta chain was sequenced during a study of blood T cell repertoires in COVID-19. Authors' analysis steps: Scientists estimated how many nucleated cells there were by amplifying reference gene primers. The table came from immunoSEQ multiplex PCR; TCRdb's copy has only in-frame clones and leaves some out. D and trimming were read from the DNA, whereas the V and J calls and clone size are those reported in that table. The table includes 130,000 to 150,000 clones, roughly nine tenths detected once. Trimming took 0 bases from V and 8 from J, leaving 14 bases between them. There are 15 residues in the CDR3. Germline values: CDR1 LGHDT, CDR2 YNNKEL (reference sequence). Participant-given clinical history determined each cohort assignment. Participants classified as exposed had met a COVID-19 case within 2 weeks before study entry.

The clonotype originates from a middle-aged woman who had been exposed to COVID-19. Material: PBMCs or T cells enriched from blood (not recorded which). The chain recombines TRBV3-1 (or the pseudogene TRBV3-2) with TRBJ2-4; TRBD2 might be the D (5 bases). CDR3 loop: CASSQDQPGGDIQYF. The CDR3 coding sequence is TGTGCCAGCAGCCAAGACCAACCTGGAGGTGACATTCAGTACTTC.